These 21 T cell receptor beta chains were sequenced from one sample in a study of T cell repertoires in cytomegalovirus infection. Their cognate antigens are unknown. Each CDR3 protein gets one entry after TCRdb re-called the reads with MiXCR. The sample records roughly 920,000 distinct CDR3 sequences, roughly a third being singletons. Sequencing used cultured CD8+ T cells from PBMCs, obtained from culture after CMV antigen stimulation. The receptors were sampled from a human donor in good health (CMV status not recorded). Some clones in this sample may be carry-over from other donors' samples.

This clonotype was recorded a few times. In DNA form, the CDR3 reads TGTGCCATCAGTGAGTCCCCGGACAGCCCTTACACAGATACGCAGTATTTT. Translating gives CAISESPDSPYTDTQYF. The J gene is TRBJ2-3, the V gene TRBV10-3; weak D call: TRBD1 (6 bases). The CDR3 covers 17 residues. Trimming took 0 bases from V and 2 from J, leaving 15 bases between them. Germline V lookup: CDR1 ENHRY, CDR2 SYGVKD.

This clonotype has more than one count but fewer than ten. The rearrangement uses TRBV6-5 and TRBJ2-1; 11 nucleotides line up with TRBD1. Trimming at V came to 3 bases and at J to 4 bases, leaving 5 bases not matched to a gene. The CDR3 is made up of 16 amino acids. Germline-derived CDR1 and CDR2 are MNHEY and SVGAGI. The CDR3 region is CASSYGDRGGYNEQFF. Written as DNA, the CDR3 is TGTGCCAGCAGTTATGGGGACAGGGGGGGTTACAATGAGCAGTTCTTC.

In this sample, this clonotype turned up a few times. The CDR3 bases are TGTGCCAGCAGCCGGGACAGACAAGCTTTCTTT. Translated: CASSRDRQAFF. The chain couples TRBV7-9 to TRBJ1-1; 7 nucleotides match TRBD1. The CDR3 loop spans 11 amino acids. CDR1 SEHNR and CDR2 FQNEAQ come from the germline V gene (reference sequence). V lost 5 bases and J lost 9; bases outside the gene matches: 3.

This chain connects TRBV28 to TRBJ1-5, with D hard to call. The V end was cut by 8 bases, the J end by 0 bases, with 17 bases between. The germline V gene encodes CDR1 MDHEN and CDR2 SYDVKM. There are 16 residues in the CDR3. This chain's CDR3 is CASFGSGAYSNQPQHF. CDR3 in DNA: TGTGCCAGCTTCGGGTCAGGCGCTTATAGCAATCAGCCCCAGCATTTT.

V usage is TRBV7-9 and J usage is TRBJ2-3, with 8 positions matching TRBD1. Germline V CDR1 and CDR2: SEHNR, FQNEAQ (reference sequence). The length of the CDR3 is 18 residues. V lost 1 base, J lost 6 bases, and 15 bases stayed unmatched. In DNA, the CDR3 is TGTGCCAGCAGCTTAGTCGCGACAGGGGAGTATTTTTTCGATACGCAGTATTTT. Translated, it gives CASSLVATGEYFFDTQYF.

The CDR3 DNA reads TGTGCCAGCAGTCTGGGACAGGCGGCTAATGAAAAACTGTTTTTT. Residues: CASSLGQAANEKLFF. The chain uses TRBV27 and TRBJ1-4, with 8 bases matching TRBD1. This CDR3 contains 15 residues. CDR1 is MNHEY, CDR2 SMNVEV, per germline (reference sequence). Unmatched junction bases numbered 5, after V lost 5 bases and J lost 3 bases.

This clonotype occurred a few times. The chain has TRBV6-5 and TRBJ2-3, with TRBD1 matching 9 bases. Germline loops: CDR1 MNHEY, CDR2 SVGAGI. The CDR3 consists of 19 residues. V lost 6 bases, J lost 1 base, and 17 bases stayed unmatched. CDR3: CASSLKKNRDRDGTDTQYF. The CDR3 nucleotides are TGTGCCAGCAGCCTCAAAAAGAACCGGGACAGGGATGGCACAGATACGCAGTATTTT.

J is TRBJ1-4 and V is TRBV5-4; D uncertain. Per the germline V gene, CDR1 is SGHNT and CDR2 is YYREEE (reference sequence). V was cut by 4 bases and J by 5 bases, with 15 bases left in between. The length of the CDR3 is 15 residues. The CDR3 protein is CASSTPGLENEKLFF. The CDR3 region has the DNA TGTGCCAGCAGCACCCCCGGGCTCGAAAATGAAAAACTGTTTTTT.

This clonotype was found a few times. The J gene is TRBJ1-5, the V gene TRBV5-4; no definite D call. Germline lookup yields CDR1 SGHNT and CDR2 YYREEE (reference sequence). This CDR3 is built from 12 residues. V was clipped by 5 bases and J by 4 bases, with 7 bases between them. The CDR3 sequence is CASSRENQPQHF. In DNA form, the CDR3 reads TGTGCCAGCAGTCGGGAAAATCAGCCCCAGCATTTT.

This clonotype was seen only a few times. CDR3 protein: CASSEVTDTQYF. The CDR3 bases are TGTGCCAGCAGTGAAGTCACAGATACGCAGTATTTT. The chain uses TRBV2 and TRBJ2-3, with D uncertain. Germline values: CDR1 SNHLY, CDR2 FYNNEI. V gave up 1 base and J gave up 2 bases, with 1 base separating them. The CDR3 length is 12 residues.

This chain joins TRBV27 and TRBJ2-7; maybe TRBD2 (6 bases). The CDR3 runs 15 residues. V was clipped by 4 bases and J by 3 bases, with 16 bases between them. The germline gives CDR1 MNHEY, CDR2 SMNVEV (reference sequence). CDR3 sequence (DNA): TGTGCCAGCAGTTATGTCAGGGAGGTGGGCTACGAGCAGTACTTC. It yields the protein CASSYVREVGYEQYF.

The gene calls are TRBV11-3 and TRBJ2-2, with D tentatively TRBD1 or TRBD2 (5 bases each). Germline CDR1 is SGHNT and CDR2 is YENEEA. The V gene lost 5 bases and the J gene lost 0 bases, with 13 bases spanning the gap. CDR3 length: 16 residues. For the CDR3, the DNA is TGTGCCAGCAGCCCCGGGGCAGGTCCGAACACCGGGGAGCTGTTTTTT. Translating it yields CASSPGAGPNTGELFF.

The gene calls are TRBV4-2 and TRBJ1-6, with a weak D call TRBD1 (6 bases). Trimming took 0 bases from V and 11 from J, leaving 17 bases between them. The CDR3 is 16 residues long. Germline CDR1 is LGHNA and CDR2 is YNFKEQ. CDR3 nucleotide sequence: TGTGCCAGCAGCCAAGAAATTGGCGGGGAGGGGGCACCCCTCCACTTT. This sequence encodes CASSQEIGGEGAPLHF.

CDR3 in DNA: TGTGCCAGCAATCAGGGGCTGGCAGATACGCAGTATTTT. It yields the protein CASNQGLADTQYF. The chain has TRBV28 and TRBJ2-3, with D possibly being TRBD1 (6 bases). Looked up from germline, CDR1 is MDHEN and CDR2 is SYDVKM. Trimming left V 7 bases short and J 4 bases short, with 12 bases between. The CDR3 spans 13 residues.

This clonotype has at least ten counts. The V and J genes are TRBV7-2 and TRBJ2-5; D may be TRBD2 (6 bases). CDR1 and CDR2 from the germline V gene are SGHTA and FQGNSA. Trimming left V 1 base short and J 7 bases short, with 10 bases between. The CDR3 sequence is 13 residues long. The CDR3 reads CASSLGLVGTQYF. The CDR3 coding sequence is TGTGCCAGCAGCTTAGGACTAGTAGGGACCCAGTACTTC.

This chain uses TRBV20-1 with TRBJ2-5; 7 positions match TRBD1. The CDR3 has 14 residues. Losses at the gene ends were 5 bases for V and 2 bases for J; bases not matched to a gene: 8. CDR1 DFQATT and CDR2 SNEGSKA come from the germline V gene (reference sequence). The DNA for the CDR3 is TGCAGTGCTCCCGACAGGGCCCTACAAGAGACCCAGTACTTC. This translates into CSAPDRALQETQYF.

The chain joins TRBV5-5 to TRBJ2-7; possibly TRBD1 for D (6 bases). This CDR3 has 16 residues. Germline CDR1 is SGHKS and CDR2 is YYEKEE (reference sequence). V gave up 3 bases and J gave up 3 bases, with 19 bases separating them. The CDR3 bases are TGTGCCAGCAGCTCCTTTCGGGTCAGGGGCGACTACGAGCAGTACGTC. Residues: CASSSFRVRGDYEQYV.

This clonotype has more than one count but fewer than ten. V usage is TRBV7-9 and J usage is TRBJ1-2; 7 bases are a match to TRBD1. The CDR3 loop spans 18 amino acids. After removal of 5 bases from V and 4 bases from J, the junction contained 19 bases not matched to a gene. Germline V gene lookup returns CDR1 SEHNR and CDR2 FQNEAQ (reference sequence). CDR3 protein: CASSRGQARAGRGYGYTF. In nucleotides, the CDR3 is TGTGCCAGCAGCCGTGGACAGGCTCGCGCTGGGAGGGGCTATGGCTACACCTTC.

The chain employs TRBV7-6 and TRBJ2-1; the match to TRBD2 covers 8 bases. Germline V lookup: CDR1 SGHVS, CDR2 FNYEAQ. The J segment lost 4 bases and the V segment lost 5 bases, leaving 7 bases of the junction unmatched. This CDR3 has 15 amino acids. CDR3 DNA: TGTGCCAGCAGCCAAAGCGGGGGAGTTTACAATGAGCAGTTCTTC. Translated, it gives CASSQSGGVYNEQFF. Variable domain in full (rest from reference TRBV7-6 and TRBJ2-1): GAGVSQSPRYKVTKRGQDVALRCDPISGHVSLYWYRQALGQGPEFLTYFNYEAQQDKSGLPNDRFSAERPEGSISTLTIQRTEQRDSAMYRCASSQSGGVYNEQFFGPGTRLTVL.

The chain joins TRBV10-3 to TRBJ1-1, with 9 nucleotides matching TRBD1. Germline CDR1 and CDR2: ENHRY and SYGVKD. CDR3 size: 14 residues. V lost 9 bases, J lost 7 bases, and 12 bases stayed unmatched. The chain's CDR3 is CAMSRDRDRDEAFF. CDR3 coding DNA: TGTGCCATGTCCCGGGACAGGGATCGGGATGAAGCTTTCTTT.

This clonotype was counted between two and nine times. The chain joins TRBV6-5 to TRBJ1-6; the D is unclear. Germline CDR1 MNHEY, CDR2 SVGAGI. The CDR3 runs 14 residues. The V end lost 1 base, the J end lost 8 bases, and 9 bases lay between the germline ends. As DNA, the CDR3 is TGTGCCAGCAGTTACTGGAGAAAGGATTCACCCCTCCACTTT. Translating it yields CASSYWRKDSPLHF.